Listed below are T cell receptor beta chains from one sample, sequenced in a study of CD8 T cells in Susac syndrome. TCRdb reprocessed the immunoSEQ multiplex PCR reads with MiXCR, giving one entry per CDR3 protein. The table records fewer than 250,000 distinct CDR3 sequences, 92% of them present only once. The sequenced material came from CD8+ T cells from PBMCs. The receptors come from a human donor with multiple sclerosis. CDR3s include the opening cysteine and the closing phenylalanine or tryptophan. D genes are given only for firm matches. Clone sizes are given selectively: once, few, many, or a class where the clone is expanded.

TRBV7-2	NA	TRBD1	TRBJ1-6	TGTGCCAGCAGCCCAGGCCCCTACGGACAGGGAATTCACCCCCTCCACTTT	CASSPGPYGQGIHPLHF
TRBV27	NA	NA	TRBJ2-3	TGTGCCAGCAGTCTTCTAGGGGTCCTAAGCGCAGATACGCAGTATTTT	CASSLLGVLSADTQYF
TRBV5-1	NA	TRBD2	TRBJ2-4	TGCGCCAGCAGCTTGGCTCCTCTAAGACTAGCGGGGGCCCTTCTTCTTAAAAACATTCAGTACTTC	CASSLAPLRLAGALLLKNIQYF
TRBV20-1	NA	TRBD2	TRBJ2-1	TGCAGTGCTAAACTAGCGGGAAATGAGCAGTTCTTC	CSAKLAGNEQFF
TRBV5-4	NA	NA	TRBJ1-2	TGTGCCAGCAGCTTGGGTCCCGCGGTGGACTATGGCTACACCTTC	CASSLGPAVDYGYTF
TRBV12-5	NA	TRBD1	TRBJ2-7	TGTGCTAGTGGAGTGGGACAGACTTCCTACGAGCAGTACTTC	CASGVGQTSYEQYF
TRBV5-1	NA	NA	TRBJ2-1	TGCGCCAGCAGCTCCCAGGACCCGAGGTACAATGAGCAGTTCTTC	CASSSQDPRYNEQFF
TRBV28	NA	TRBD2	TRBJ2-7	TGTGCCAGCAGTTCTTCTCGAGCGGGAAGCGACGAGCAGTACTTC	CASSSSRAGSDEQYF
TRBV5-6	NA	NA	TRBJ1-1	TGTGCCAGCAGCTTGGGAGCCCCTGAAGCTTTCTTT	CASSLGAPEAFF
TRBV4-1	NA	NA	TRBJ2-7	TGCGCCAGCAGTCCTGAGTGGGGGGCTGGGCTCTACGAACAGTACTTC	CASSPEWGAGLYEQYF
TRBV25-1	once	TRBD2	TRBJ2-7	TGTGCCAGCGGGGAGGGGAGCTCCTACGAGCAGTACTTC	CASGEGSSYEQYF
TRBV15	NA	NA	TRBJ2-3	TGTGCCACCAGCAGAACCCGGGACGGTAGCACAGATACGCAGTATTTT	CATSRTRDGSTDTQYF
TRBV19	NA	NA	TRBJ1-1	TGTGCCAGTAGTATTTCATTGGGGGCTGAAGCTTTCTTT	CASSISLGAEAFF
TRBV7-9	NA	NA	TRBJ1-1	TGTGCCAGCACCCCCACCTTGAACACTGAAGCTTTCTTT	CASTPTLNTEAFF
TRBV19	NA	NA	TRBJ2-5	TGTGCCAGTACCGACAACGGACTCGGGACCCAGTACTTC	CASTDNGLGTQYF
TRBV11-3	NA	NA	TRBJ2-2	TGTGCCAGCAGCTCTAGACAGGGGGAGCTGTTTTTT	CASSSRQGELFF
TRBV27	NA	TRBD2	TRBJ2-7	TGTGCCAGCAGTCCTTTCCGGACTAGCGGGTACTACGAGCAGTACTTC	CASSPFRTSGYYEQYF
TRBV27	NA	TRBD1	TRBJ2-1	TGTGCCAGCGGCGTTCAGGGGGATCCATACAATGAGCAGTTCTTC	CASGVQGDPYNEQFF
TRBV15	NA	NA	TRBJ1-4	TGTGCCACCAGCAGGTCTAATGAAAAACTGTTTTTT	CATSRSNEKLFF
TRBV7-9	NA	TRBD2	TRBJ2-1	TGTGCCAGCAGCCCCCCTGACGGGGGGGCCATGGGGGACAATGAGCAGTTCTTC	CASSPPDGGAMGDNEQFF
TRBV15	NA	NA	TRBJ1-1	TGTGCCACCAGCAGGTCCGACAGGCCCGGCCTCTGGTTT	CATSRSDRPGLWF
TRBV9	NA	NA	TRBJ2-3	TGTGCCAGCAGCCCCCGGGGCAACACGGGCGGGGATACGCAGTATTTT	CASSPRGNTGGDTQYF
TRBV19	NA	NA	TRBJ1-1	TGTGCCAGTAGTATAGGGAAACTTCCGAACACTGAAGCTTTCTTT	CASSIGKLPNTEAFF
TRBV27	NA	NA	TRBJ1-2	TGTGCCAGCAGTTTTGGAGGGGCTAACTATGGCTACACCTTC	CASSFGGANYGYTF
TRBV19	NA	TRBD2	TRBJ2-1	TGTGCCAGTAGCCGGGGGGGCCTTAATGAGCAGTTCTTC	CASSRGGLNEQFF
TRBV6-2/TRBV6-3	NA	NA	TRBJ1-5	TGTGCCAGCAGCTACGCTCTAGGGGGCAATCAGCCCCAGCATTTT	CASSYALGGNQPQHF
TRBV5-6	NA	NA	TRBJ1-2	TGTGCCAGCAGCCCCGGGGTCTCCAAGAGCTACACCTTC	CASSPGVSKSYTF
TRBV6-5	few	NA	TRBJ2-5	TGTGCCAGCAGTTACTCTTCTTTAGGAACCCAGTACTTC	CASSYSSLGTQYF
TRBV6-6	few	NA	TRBJ2-7	TGTGCCAGCAGCCCAGTCGTCGGGGTCTCCTACGAGCAGTACTTC	CASSPVVGVSYEQYF
TRBV28	NA	TRBD2	TRBJ2-5	TGTGCCAGCAGATACCTAGCGGGCCTTCAAGAGACCCAGTACTTC	CASRYLAGLQETQYF
TRBV4-2	NA	TRBD2	TRBJ2-1	TGTGCCAGCAGCCCCAGCGGGGGGCTCTCCTACAATGAGCAGTTCTTC	CASSPSGGLSYNEQFF
TRBV7-8	NA	NA	TRBJ1-4	TGTGCCAGCAGCGGGCAGGTTTCCCATGAAAAACTGTTTTTT	CASSGQVSHEKLFF
TRBV18	NA	TRBD2	TRBJ2-2	TGTGCCAGCTCACCAATTACTAGCGGGAGGACCGGGGAGCTGTTTTTT	CASSPITSGRTGELFF
TRBV5-4	once	NA	TRBJ1-1	TGTGCCAGCAGCGGATCCAGGGACACTGAAGCTTTCTTT	CASSGSRDTEAFF
TRBV5-6	NA	NA	TRBJ2-5	TGTGCCAGCAGCGAAAAACTAGGGGGGGAGACCCAGTACTTC	CASSEKLGGETQYF
TRBV12-5	NA	TRBD2	TRBJ2-7	TGTGCTAGTGGTTTGGAGACTAGCGGGGGGAAATACGAGCAGTACTTC	CASGLETSGGKYEQYF
TRBV7-9	NA	NA	TRBJ2-3	TGTGCCAGCAGCACATCAGGGTTACCAGATACGCAGTATTTT	CASSTSGLPDTQYF
TRBV3-1	NA	NA	TRBJ2-2	TGTGCCAGCAGCCAAGATGAAATTTTGACAGTAGACACCGGGGAGCTGTTTTTT	CASSQDEILTVDTGELFF
TRBV27	NA	NA	TRBJ1-2	TGTGCCAGCAGTTTATTGGCAGCGACTAACTATGGCTACACCTTC	CASSLLAATNYGYTF
TRBV19	NA	NA	TRBJ2-3	TGTGCCAGTAGTACCCGGGAGTCAGATACGCAGTATTTT	CASSTRESDTQYF
TRBV9	NA	TRBD1	TRBJ1-1	TGTGCCAGCAGCGAGAGCGAGACAGGGGAGACTGAAGCTTTCTTT	CASSESETGETEAFF
TRBV15	NA	TRBD2	TRBJ2-7	TGTGCCACCCGGACTAGCGGGAGTGTATACGAGCAGTACTTC	CATRTSGSVYEQYF
TRBV28	NA	NA	TRBJ2-7	TGTGCCAGCAGTCTCCACGGGTCGTACGAGCAGTACTTC	CASSLHGSYEQYF
TRBV13	NA	NA	TRBJ1-2	TGTGCCAGCAGCTTAGAGAACCGCGCTAACTATGGCTACACCTTC	CASSLENRANYGYTF
TRBV6-5	NA	TRBD1	TRBJ1-1	TGTGCCAGCAGTTACGTACCCTCAGGGGGAGGCACTGAAGCTTTCTTT	CASSYVPSGGGTEAFF